This T cell receptor beta chain is drawn from a study of T cells after yellow fever vaccination. Study information: SMART-Seq v4 Ultra Low Input prepared libraries from low-cell fractions.

The junction had 8 bases not matched to a gene; V was cut back by 6 bases and J by 4 bases. Germline V CDR1 and CDR2: DFQATT, SNEGSKA (reference sequence). This CDR3 has 13 residues. Findings of the study overall: Post-booster repertoires contained most primary-vaccination clones again (96% CD4, 85% to 90% CD8). Nearly all vaccine-responding clonotypes were undetectable in sorted memory subsets on day 0.

TCRdb called the 5' RACE reads again in MiXCR, with one record for every CDR3 protein. The data hold roughly 45,000 distinct CDR3 sequences, with 5.5% to 7.5% observed a single time. Source: PBMCs, either bulk or a sorted T-cell subset (CD4+, CD8+, memory, or dextramer-sorted; not recorded which), taken 45 days after the yellow fever booster vaccination. The V call is TRBV20-1, the J call TRBJ1-2; 7 nucleotides align to TRBD1. The TCR sequence derives from a man aged 25 to 40 who received the YFV17D yellow fever vaccine. The CDR3 DNA reads as TGCAGTGCATCAGACAGGGCGACCTATGGCTACACCTTC. This sequence encodes CSASDRATYGYTF.